The 15 T cell receptor beta chains given below trace back to one sample, sequenced in a study of blood T cell repertoires in COVID-19. The table came from immunoSEQ multiplex PCR; TCRdb's copy has only in-frame clones and leaves some out. The repertoire holds some 380,000 clones, with around 87% as singletons. Sequenced sample: PBMCs or T cells enriched from blood (not recorded which). The receptors here all came from a man in his thirties or forties who had recovered from COVID-19.

This clone occurred once. The genes are TRBV27 and TRBJ2-6; D gene unclear. The ends were cut back, 3 bases at V and 4 bases at J, with 4 bases in the middle. Germline lookup yields CDR1 MNHEY and CDR2 SMNVEV (reference sequence). The CDR3 spans 13 residues. CDR3: CASSFGGANVLTF. The CDR3 DNA reads TGTGCCAGCAGTTTTGGCGGGGCCAACGTCCTGACTTTC. The whole variable domain, remainder taken from reference TRBV27 and TRBJ2-6, is EAQVTQNPRYLITVTGKKLTVTCSQNMNHEYMSWYRQDPGLGLRQIYYSMNVEVTDKGDVPEGYKVSRKEKRNFPLILESPSPNQTSLYFCASSFGGANVLTFGAGSRLTVL.

The V call is TRBV6-5, the J call TRBJ2-7, with D maybe TRBD1 (6 bases). The CDR3 is made up of 14 amino acids. Germline lookup yields CDR1 MNHEY and CDR2 SVGAGI. The V gene lost 0 bases and the J gene lost 5 bases, with 11 bases spanning the gap. The CDR3 sequence: CASSYSGHRDEQYF. CDR3 DNA: TGTGCCAGCAGTTACTCGGGACATCGCGACGAGCAGTACTTC.

The CDR3 region is CASSFVSEQFF. CDR3 nucleotides: TGTGCCAGCAGCTTCGTAAGCGAGCAGTTCTTC. V and J are TRBV7-9 and TRBJ2-1, with D unresolved. The CDR3 extends over 11 amino acids. Trimming stripped 3 bases from V and 10 bases from J, with 7 bases between. CDR1 is SEHNR, CDR2 FQNEAQ, per germline (reference sequence).

The rearrangement joins TRBV5-1 to TRBJ2-4; possible D gene TRBD1, 6 bases. CDR3 length: 13 residues. V was shortened by 7 bases and J by 2 bases, with 10 bases between the two germline ends. Germline assignment: CDR1 SGHRS and CDR2 YFSETQ. In DNA, the CDR3 is TGCGCCAGCTCCCAGGGGTCCAAAAACATTCAGTACTTC. It specifies CASSQGSKNIQYF.

This chain links TRBV7-9 with TRBJ2-7, with 10 bases that match TRBD2. The CDR3 contains 16 residues. V shed 1 base and J 3 bases; nucleotides not matched to a gene: 6. From germline, CDR1 is SEHNR and CDR2 FQNEAQ (reference sequence). The CDR3 DNA follows: TGTGCCAGCAGCTTAGTTACTAGCGGGGCTCTCTACGAGCAGTACTTC. This gives the protein CASSLVTSGALYEQYF. Looking up the rest from reference TRBV7-9 and TRBJ2-7 gives the full variable domain: DTGVSQNPRHKITKRGQNVTFRCDPISEHNRLYWYRQTLGQGPEFLTYFQNEAQLEKSRLLSDRFSAERPKGSFSTLEIQRTEQGDSAMYLCASSLVTSGALYEQYFGPGTRLTVT.

V is TRBV15 and J is TRBJ2-7; the match to TRBD2 covers 9 bases. Trimming at V came to 4 bases and at J to 3 bases, leaving 4 bases not matched to a gene. Per the germline V gene, CDR1 is LNHNV and CDR2 is YYDKDF (reference sequence). The CDR3 covers 14 residues. Here the CDR3 reads CATSKIAGVYEQYF. The CDR3 DNA is TGTGCCACCAGCAAGATAGCGGGGGTCTACGAGCAGTACTTC.

The rearrangement links TRBV10-3 to TRBJ1-5; D is unclear. This CDR3 region has 14 residues. Germline-derived CDR1 and CDR2 are ENHRY and SYGVKD. Deletions cut 1 base from V and 5 bases from J, with 9 bases between. CDR3 loop: CAISEFRGHQPQHF. The CDR3 bases are TGTGCCATCAGTGAGTTTCGAGGGCATCAGCCCCAGCATTTT.

The J gene is TRBJ1-2, the V gene TRBV5-4; the match to TRBD1 covers 8 bases. CDR1 SGHNT and CDR2 YYREEE come from the germline V gene (reference sequence). Trimming cost V 4 bases and J 5 bases; bases outside gene matches: 7. CDR3 length: 14 residues. The CDR3 sequence: CASSIQGARYGYTF. In nucleotides, the CDR3 is TGTGCCAGCAGCATTCAGGGGGCGAGATATGGCTACACCTTC. Drawing the rest from reference TRBV5-4 and TRBJ1-2, the complete variable domain is ETGVTQSPTHLIKTRGQQVTLRCSSQSGHNTVSWYQQALGQGPQFIFQYYREEENGRGNFPPRFSGLQFPNYSSELNVNALELDDSALYLCASSIQGARYGYTFGSGTRLTVV.

The J gene is TRBJ1-2, the V gene TRBV27, with D tentatively TRBD1 (6 bases). The germline V gene has CDR1 MNHEY and CDR2 SMNVEV (reference sequence). There are 17 residues in the CDR3. V lost 0 bases and J lost 7, with 21 bases in between. CDR3 sequence (DNA): TGTGCCAGCAGTTTATCGTTCAGGGGCGGCCTTGCAGCTGGCTACACCTTC. Its protein is CASSLSFRGGLAAGYTF.

This clone was picked up one time. The V call is TRBV5-1, the J call TRBJ1-1, with 8 nucleotides matching TRBD1. The CDR3 covers 14 residues. J gave up 2 bases and V 4 bases, and 4 bases lay outside the gene matches. Germline V gene data show CDR1 as SGHRS and CDR2 as YFSETQ. The CDR3 sequence: CASSQGTGNTEAFF. CDR3 DNA: TGCGCCAGCAGCCAGGGGACAGGTAACACTGAAGCTTTCTTT.

The chain is built from TRBV19 and TRBJ1-2; D might be TRBD1 (5 bases). CDR1 is LNHDA, CDR2 SQIVND, per germline (reference sequence). The CDR3 runs 14 residues. The ends were cut back, 4 bases at V and 6 bases at J, with 15 bases in the middle. CDR3 sequence: CASSTGFAVDGYTF. CDR3 nucleotide sequence: TGTGCCAGTAGTACAGGGTTTGCGGTGGATGGCTACACCTTC.

V is TRBV11-2 and J is TRBJ2-4; 8 bases map to TRBD2. Germline values: CDR1 SGHAT, CDR2 FQNNGV. With 5 bases clipped from V and 7 bases from J, the junction kept 4 bases outside the gene matches. CDR3 length: 13 residues. DNA for the CDR3: TGTGCCAGCAGCCCGGGACTAGGGAACATTCAGTACTTC. Protein sequence: CASSPGLGNIQYF.

V usage is TRBV9 and J usage is TRBJ1-5, with D perhaps matching TRBD1 (6 bases). Trimming shortened V by 4 bases and J by 1 base, and 12 bases separated the two germline ends. CDR1 and CDR2 (germline): SGDLS, YYNGEE. CDR3 length: 15 residues. The DNA of the CDR3 is TGTGCCAGCAGCCTTAACGGACAGAGCAATCAGCCCCAGCATTTT. It is translated as CASSLNGQSNQPQHF.

The chain recombines TRBV5-6 with TRBJ1-1, with TRBD1 as a possible D gene (5 bases). CDR1 SGHDT and CDR2 YYEEEE come from the germline V gene. The CDR3 totals 12 residues. V dropped 4 bases and J dropped 6 bases, with 10 bases sitting between them. The CDR3 DNA sequence: TGTGCCAGCAGCACCCGGGGGTCTGAAGCTTTCTTT. Translation gives CASSTRGSEAFF.

This clone was detected only once. The chain carries TRBV30 and TRBJ1-1, with TRBD1 as a possible D gene (5 bases). Trimming cost V 2 bases and J 7 bases, with 8 bases left between them. The length of the CDR3 is 11 residues. Germline CDR1 is GTSNPN and CDR2 is SVGIG (reference sequence). CDR3 sequence reads: CAWSRGIEAFF. The CDR3 DNA is TGTGCCTGGAGTCGGGGGATTGAAGCTTTCTTT.